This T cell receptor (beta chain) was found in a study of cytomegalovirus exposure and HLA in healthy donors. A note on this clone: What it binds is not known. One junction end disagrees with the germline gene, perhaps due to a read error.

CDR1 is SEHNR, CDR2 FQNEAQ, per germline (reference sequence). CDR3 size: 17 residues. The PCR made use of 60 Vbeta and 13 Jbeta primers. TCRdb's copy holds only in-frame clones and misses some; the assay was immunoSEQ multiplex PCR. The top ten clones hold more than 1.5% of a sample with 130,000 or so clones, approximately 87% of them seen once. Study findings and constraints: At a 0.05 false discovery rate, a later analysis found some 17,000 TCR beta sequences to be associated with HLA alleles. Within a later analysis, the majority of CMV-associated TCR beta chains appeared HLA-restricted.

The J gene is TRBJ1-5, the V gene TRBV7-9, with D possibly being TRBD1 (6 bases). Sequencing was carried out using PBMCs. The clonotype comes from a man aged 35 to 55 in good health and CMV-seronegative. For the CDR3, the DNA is TGTTCCAGCAGCTTTGTCCAGGGGAACCTCTTAGATCAGCCCCAGCATTTT. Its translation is CSSSFVQGNLLDQPQHF.